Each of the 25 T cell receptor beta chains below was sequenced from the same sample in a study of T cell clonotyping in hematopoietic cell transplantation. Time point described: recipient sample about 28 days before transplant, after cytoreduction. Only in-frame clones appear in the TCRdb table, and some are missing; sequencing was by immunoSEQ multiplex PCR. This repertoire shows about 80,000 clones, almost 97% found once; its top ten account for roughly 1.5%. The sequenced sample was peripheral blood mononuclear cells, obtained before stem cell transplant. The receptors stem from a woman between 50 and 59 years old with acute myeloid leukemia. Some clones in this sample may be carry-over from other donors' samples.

CDR3 nucleotide sequence: TGTGCCAGCAGCCTTATAGGCCGGGACAGGGGTGAAAAACTGTTTTTT. It specifies CASSLIGRDRGEKLFF. The V call is TRBV4-2, the J call TRBJ1-4; 10 nucleotides agree with TRBD1. The CDR3 extends over 16 amino acids. V was pared by 4 bases and J by 7 bases, with 9 bases of the junction left unmatched. Germline lookup yields CDR1 LGHNA and CDR2 YNFKEQ.

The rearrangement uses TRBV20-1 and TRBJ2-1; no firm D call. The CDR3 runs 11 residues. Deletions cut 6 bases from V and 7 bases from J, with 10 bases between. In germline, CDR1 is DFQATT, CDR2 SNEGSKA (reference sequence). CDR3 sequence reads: CSATFRNEQFF. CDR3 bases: TGCAGTGCAACATTTAGGAATGAGCAGTTCTTC.

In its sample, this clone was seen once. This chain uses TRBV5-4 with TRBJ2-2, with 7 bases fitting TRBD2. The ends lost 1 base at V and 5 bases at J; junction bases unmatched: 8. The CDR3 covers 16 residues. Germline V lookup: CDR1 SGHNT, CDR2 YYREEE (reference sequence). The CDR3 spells CASSLFLGLNTGELFF. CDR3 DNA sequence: TGTGCCAGCAGCTTGTTTTTGGGACTAAATACCGGGGAGCTGTTTTTT. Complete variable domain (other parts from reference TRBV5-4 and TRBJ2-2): ETGVTQSPTHLIKTRGQQVTLRCSSQSGHNTVSWYQQALGQGPQFIFQYYREEENGRGNFPPRFSGLQFPNYSSELNVNALELDDSALYLCASSLFLGLNTGELFFGEGSRLTVL.

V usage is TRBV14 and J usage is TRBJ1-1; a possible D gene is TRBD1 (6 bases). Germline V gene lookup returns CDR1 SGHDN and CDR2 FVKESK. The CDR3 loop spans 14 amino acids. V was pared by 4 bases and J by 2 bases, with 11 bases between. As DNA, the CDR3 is TGTGCCAGCAGCCGAGACAGGCTAAACACTGAAGCTTTCTTT. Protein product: CASSRDRLNTEAFF.

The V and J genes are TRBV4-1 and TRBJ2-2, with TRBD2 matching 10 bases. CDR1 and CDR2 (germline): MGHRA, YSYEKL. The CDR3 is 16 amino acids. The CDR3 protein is CAAEPTSGENTGELFF. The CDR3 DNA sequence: TGCGCAGCGGAGCCCACTAGCGGGGAGAACACCGGGGAGCTGTTTTTT.

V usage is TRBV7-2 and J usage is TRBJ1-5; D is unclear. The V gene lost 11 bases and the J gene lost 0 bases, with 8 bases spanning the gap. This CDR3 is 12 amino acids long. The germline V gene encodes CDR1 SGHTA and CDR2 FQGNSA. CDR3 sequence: CASTNSNQPQHF. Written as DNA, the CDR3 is TGTGCCTCTACGAATAGCAATCAGCCCCAGCATTTT.

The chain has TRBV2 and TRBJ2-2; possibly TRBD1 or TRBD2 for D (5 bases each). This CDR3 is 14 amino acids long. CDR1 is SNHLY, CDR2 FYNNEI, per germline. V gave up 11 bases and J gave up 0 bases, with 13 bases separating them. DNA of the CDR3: TGTGCCGGAGCCGGGACGACGAACACCGGGGAGCTGTTTTTT. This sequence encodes CAGAGTTNTGELFF.

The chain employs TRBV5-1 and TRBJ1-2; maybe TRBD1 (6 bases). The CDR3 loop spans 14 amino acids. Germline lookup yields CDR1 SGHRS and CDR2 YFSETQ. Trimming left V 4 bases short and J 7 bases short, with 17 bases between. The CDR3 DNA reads TGCGCCAGCAGCCTCAGACAGGACCGGGGTGGCTACACCTTC. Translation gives CASSLRQDRGGYTF.

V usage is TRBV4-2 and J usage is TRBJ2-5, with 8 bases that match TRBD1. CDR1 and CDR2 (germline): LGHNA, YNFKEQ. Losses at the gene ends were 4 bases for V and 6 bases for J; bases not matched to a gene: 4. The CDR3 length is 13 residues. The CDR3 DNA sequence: TGTGCCAGCAGCCCGGACAGGGAAAAGACCCAGTACTTC. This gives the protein CASSPDREKTQYF.

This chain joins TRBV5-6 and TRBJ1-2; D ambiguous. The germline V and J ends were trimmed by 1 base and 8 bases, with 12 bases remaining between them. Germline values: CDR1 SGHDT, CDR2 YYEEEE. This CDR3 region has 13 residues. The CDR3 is CASSLWQAGGYTF. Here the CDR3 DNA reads TGTGCCAGCAGCTTGTGGCAGGCGGGCGGCTACACCTTC.

CDR3: CASSLKGGSQPQHF. The CDR3 nucleotides are TGTGCCAGCAGTTTAAAGGGTGGGAGTCAGCCCCAGCATTTT. This rearrangement joins TRBV27 to TRBJ1-5; D unclear. The CDR3 loop spans 14 amino acids. V was shortened by 2 bases and J by 6 bases, with 11 bases between the two germline ends. Germline V CDR1 and CDR2: MNHEY, SMNVEV (reference sequence).

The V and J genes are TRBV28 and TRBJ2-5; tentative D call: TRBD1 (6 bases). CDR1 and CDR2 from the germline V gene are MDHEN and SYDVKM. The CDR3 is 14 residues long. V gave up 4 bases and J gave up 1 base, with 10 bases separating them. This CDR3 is CASSSGATQETQYF. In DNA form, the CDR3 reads TGTGCCAGCAGTTCAGGGGCCACCCAAGAGACCCAGTACTTC.

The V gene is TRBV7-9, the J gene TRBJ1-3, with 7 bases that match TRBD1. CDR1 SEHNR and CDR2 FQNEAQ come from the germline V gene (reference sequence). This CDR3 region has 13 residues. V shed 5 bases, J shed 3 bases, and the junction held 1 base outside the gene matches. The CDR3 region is CASSRDSGNTIYF. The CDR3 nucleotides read TGTGCCAGCAGCAGGGACAGTGGAAACACCATATATTTT.

CDR3: CASSPPGDRVYGYTF. CDR3 bases: TGTGCCAGCTCACCACCGGGGGACAGGGTCTATGGCTACACCTTC. The gene calls are TRBV18 and TRBJ1-2; 9 bases line up with TRBD1. The CDR3 runs to 15 residues. CDR1 is KGHSH, CDR2 LQKENI, per germline. V was clipped by 0 bases and J by 4 bases; unmatched bases: 3. Full variable domain (missing parts from reference TRBV18 and TRBJ1-2): NAGVMQNPRHLVRRRGQEARLRCSPMKGHSHVYWYRQLPEEGLKFMVYLQKENIIDESGMPKERFSAEFPKEGPSILRIQQVVRGDSAAYFCASSPPGDRVYGYTFGSGTRLTVV.

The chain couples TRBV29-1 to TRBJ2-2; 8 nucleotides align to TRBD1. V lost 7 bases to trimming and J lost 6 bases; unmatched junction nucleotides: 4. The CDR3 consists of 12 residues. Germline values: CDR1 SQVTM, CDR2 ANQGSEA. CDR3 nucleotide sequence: TGCAGCGGCCGACAGGGGCCCGGGGAGCTGTTTTTT. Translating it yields CSGRQGPGELFF.

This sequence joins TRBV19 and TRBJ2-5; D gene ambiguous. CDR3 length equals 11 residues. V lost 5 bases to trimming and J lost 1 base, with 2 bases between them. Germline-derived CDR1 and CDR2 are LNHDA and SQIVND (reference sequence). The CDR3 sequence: CASSFQETQYF. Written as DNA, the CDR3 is TGTGCCAGTAGTTTCCAAGAGACCCAGTACTTC.

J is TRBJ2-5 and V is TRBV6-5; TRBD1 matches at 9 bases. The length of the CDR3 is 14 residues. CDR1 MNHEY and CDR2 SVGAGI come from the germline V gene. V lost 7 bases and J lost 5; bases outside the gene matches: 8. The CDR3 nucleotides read TGTGCCAGCATTCTGGGACAGGGCAGTGAGACCCAGTACTTC. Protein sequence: CASILGQGSETQYF.

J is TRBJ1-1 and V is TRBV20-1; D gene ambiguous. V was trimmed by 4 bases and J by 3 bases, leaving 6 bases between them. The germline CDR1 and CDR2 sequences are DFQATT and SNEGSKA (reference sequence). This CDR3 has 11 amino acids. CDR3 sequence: CSAKADTEAFF. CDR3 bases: TGCAGTGCTAAGGCGGACACTGAAGCTTTCTTT.

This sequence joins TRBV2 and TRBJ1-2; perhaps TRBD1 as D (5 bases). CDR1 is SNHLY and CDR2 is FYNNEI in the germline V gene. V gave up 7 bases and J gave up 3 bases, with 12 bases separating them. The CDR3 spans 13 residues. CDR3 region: CASTVDSYYGYTF. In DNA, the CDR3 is TGTGCCAGCACCGTAGACAGCTACTATGGCTACACCTTC.

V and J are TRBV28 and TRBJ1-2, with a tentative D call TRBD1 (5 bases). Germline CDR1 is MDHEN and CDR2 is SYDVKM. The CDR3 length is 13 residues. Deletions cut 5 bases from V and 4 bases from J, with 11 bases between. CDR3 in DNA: TGTGCCAGCAGTGACCGGCAGGGCTATGGCTACACCTTC. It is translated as CASSDRQGYGYTF.

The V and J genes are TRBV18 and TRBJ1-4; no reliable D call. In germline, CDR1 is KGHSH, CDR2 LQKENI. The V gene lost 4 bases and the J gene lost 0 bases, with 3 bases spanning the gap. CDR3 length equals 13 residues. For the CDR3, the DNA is TGTGCCAGCTCACAATCAACTAATGAAAAACTGTTTTTT. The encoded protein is CASSQSTNEKLFF.

CDR3 nucleotide sequence: TGTGCCAGCAGTCTGGTCAGCCAAGAGACCCAGTACTTC. This encodes CASSLVSQETQYF. The rearrangement uses TRBV6-5 and TRBJ2-5, with D unresolved. Germline V lookup: CDR1 MNHEY, CDR2 SVGAGI. Trimming took 5 bases from V and 1 from J, leaving 8 bases between them. This CDR3 has 13 residues.

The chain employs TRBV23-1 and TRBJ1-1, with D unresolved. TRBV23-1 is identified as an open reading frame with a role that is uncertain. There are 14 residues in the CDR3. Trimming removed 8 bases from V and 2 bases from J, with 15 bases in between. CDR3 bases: TGCGCCAGCCTCCTCAGACACTCAAACACTGAAGCTTTCTTT. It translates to CASLLRHSNTEAFF.

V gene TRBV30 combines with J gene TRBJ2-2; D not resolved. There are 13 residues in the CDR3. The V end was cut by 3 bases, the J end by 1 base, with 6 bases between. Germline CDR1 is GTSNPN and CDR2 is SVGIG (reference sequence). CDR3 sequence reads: CAWRQLNTGELFF. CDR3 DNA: TGTGCCTGGAGGCAGCTGAACACCGGGGAGCTGTTTTTT.

CDR3: CASSWRQGGTEAFF. The DNA of the CDR3 is TGCGCCAGCAGCTGGCGACAGGGTGGGACTGAAGCTTTCTTT. V and J are TRBV5-1 and TRBJ1-1; 7 bases are a match to TRBD1. The CDR3 contains 14 residues. Trimming took 3 bases from V and 5 from J; bases not matched to a gene: 7. Germline-derived CDR1 and CDR2 are SGHRS and YFSETQ.